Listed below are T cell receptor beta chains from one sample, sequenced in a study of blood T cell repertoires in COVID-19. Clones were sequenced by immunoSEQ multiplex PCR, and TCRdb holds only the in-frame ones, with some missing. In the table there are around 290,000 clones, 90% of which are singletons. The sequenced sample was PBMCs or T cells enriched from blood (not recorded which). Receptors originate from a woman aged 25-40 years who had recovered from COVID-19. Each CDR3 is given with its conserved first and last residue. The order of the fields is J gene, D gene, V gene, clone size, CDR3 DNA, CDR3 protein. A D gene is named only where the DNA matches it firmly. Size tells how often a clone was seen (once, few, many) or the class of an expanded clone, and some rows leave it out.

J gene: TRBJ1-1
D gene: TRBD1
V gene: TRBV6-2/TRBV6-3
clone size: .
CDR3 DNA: TGTGCCAGCAGTTCTCCAGGGGGATACGCTGAAGCTTTCTTT
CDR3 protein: CASSSPGGYAEAFF

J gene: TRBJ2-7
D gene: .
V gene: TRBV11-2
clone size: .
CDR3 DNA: TGTGCCAGCAGCCCTAGCGCCCTTTACGAGCAGTACTTC
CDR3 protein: CASSPSALYEQYF

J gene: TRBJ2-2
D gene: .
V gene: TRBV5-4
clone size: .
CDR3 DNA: TGTGCCAGCAGCTTGGAACCAGCCGGGGAGCTGTTTTTT
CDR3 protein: CASSLEPAGELFF

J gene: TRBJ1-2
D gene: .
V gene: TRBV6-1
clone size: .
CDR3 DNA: TGTGCCAGCAGTGAAGACAGAAACTATGGCTACACCTTC
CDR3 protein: CASSEDRNYGYTF

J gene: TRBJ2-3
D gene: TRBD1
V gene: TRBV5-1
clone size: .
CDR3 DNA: TGCGCCAGCAGTCCGGACAGGGGTACAGATACGCAGTATTTT
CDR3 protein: CASSPDRGTDTQYF

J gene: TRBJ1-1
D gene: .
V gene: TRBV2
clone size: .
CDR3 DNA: TGTGCCAGCAGTGGGCAGAACACTGAAGCTTTCTTT
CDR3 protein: CASSGQNTEAFF

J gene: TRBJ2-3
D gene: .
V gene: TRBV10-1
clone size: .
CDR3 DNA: TGCGCCAGCAGCGGGGATACAGATACGCAGTATTTT
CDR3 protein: CASSGDTDTQYF

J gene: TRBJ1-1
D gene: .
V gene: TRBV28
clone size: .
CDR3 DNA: TGTGCCAGCAGTTCCCTCAGGGCGTTGAACACTGAAGCTTTCTTT
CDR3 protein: CASSSLRALNTEAFF

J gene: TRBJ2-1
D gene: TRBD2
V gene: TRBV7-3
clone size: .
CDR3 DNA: TGTGCCAGCAGCTTAACCTTAGCGGGAGTCTACAATGAGCAGTTCTTC
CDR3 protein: CASSLTLAGVYNEQFF

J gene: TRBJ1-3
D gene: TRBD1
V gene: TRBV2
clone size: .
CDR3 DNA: TGTGCCAGCAGTGCAACAGGGGGGACTGGAAACACCATATATTTT
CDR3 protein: CASSATGGTGNTIYF

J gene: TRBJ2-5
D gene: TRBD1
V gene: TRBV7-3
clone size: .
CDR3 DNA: TGTGCCAGCAGATCCACAGGGGGCTCTGAGACCCAGTACTTC
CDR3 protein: CASRSTGGSETQYF

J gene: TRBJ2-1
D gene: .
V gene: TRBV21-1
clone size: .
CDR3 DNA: TGTGCCAGCAGCTCGAGACAGGTTCAGTTCTTC
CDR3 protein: CASSSRQVQFF

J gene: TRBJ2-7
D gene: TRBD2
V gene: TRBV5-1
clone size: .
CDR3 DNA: TGCGCCAGCAGCTCCAGGAGCGGGAGACCCTACGAGCAGTACTTC
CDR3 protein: CASSSRSGRPYEQYF

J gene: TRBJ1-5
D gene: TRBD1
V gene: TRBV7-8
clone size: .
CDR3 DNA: TGTGCCAGCAGCTTCGGGGACAGGAGGCCCCAGCATTTT
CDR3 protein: CASSFGDRRPQHF

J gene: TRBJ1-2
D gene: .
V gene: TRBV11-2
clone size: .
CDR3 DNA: TGTGCCAGCGGAAATAAAGAGGAAGGCTATGGCTACACCTTC
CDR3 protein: CASGNKEEGYGYTF

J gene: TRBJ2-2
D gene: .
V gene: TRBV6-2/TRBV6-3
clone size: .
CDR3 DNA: TGTGCCAGCAGTTACCCGTCCGACACCGGGGAGCTGTTTTTT
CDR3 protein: CASSYPSDTGELFF

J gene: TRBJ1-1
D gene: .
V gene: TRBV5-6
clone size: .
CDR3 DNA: TGTGCCAGCAGCCTGCCCCAGAGGCACGCTGAAGCTTTCTTT
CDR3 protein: CASSLPQRHAEAFF

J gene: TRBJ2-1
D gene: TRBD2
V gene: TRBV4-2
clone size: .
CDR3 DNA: TGTGCCAGCAGCCCAACGGGACTAGCGGGAGACTCTGAGCAGTTCTTC
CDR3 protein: CASSPTGLAGDSEQFF

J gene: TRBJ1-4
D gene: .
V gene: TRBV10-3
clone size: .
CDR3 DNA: TGTGCCATCAGTGAGAAACAGGGCAATGAAAAACTGTTTTTT
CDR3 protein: CAISEKQGNEKLFF

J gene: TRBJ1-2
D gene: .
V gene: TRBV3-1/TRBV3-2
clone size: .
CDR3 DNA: TGTGCCAGCAGCTTAGGGGTTGGCTACACCTTC
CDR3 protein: CASSLGVGYTF

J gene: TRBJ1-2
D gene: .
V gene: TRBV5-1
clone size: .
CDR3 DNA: TGCGCCAGCAGCTTGGGACAGACCCACTATGGCTACACCTTC
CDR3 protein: CASSLGQTHYGYTF

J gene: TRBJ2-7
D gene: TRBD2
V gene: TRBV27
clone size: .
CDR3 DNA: TGTGCCAGCAGTTTCCGGGGGGTGCACTTC
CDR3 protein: CASSFRGVHF

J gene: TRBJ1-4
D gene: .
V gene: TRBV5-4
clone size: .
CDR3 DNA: TGTGCCAGCAGCTCCTGGGGGGGAACGGTGGAGAAACTGTTTTTT
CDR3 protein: CASSSWGGTVEKLFF

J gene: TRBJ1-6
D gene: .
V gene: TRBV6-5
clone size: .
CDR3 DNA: TGTGCCAGCAGTTACCAGACAGGACGTGATTCACCCCTCCACTTT
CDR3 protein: CASSYQTGRDSPLHF

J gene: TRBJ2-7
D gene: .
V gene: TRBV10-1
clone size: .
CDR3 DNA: TGCGCCAGCAGTGAGGGCGGACTTTCCTACGAGCAGTACTTC
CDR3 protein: CASSEGGLSYEQYF

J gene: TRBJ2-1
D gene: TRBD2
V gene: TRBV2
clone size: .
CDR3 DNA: TGTGCCAGCAGCCGCCAACCGGGACTAGTCTACAATGAGCAGTTCTTC
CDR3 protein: CASSRQPGLVYNEQFF

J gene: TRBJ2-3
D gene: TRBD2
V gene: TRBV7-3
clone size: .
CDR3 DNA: TGTGCCAGCAGCTGGGGGACTAGCATTTCTAGCACAGATACGCAGTATTTT
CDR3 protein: CASSWGTSISSTDTQYF

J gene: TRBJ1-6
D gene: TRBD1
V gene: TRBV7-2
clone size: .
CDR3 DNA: TGTGCCAGCAGCTATTCAAGCGGACAGGGCAATTCACCCCTCCACTTT
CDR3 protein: CASSYSSGQGNSPLHF

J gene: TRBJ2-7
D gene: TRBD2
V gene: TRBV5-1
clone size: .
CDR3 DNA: TGCGCCAGCAGCCCGGGGACTAGCGGGAGGGATGAGCAGTACTTC
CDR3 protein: CASSPGTSGRDEQYF

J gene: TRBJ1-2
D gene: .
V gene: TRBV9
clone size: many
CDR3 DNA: TGTGCCAGCAGTAACAACACAGGTCATGGGTTGAACTATGGCTACACCTTC
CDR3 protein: CASSNNTGHGLNYGYTF

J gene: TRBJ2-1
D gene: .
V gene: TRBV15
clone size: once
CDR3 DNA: TGTGCCACCAGCAGAGGGGAGCTGACCAATGAGCAGTTCTTC
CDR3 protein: CATSRGELTNEQFF

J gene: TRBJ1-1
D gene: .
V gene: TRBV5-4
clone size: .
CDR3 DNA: TGTGCCAGCAGCTTAACGGGACAGAACACTGAAGCTTTCTTT
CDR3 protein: CASSLTGQNTEAFF

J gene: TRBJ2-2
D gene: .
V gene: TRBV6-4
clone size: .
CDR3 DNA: TGTGCCAGCAGTGACTCCCGGCAGGGGAACACCGGGGAGCTGTTTTTT
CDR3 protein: CASSDSRQGNTGELFF

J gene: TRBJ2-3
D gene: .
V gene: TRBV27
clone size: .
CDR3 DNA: TGTGCCAGCAATCGGGCTAGCGTTGCAGATACGCAGTATTTT
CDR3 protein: CASNRASVADTQYF

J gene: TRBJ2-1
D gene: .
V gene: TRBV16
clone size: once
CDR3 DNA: TGTGCCAGCAGCCAAGGTGTTAGCGGAACCTACAATGAGCAGTTCTTC
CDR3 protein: CASSQGVSGTYNEQFF

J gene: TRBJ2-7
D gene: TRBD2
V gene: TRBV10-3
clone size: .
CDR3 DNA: TGTGCCATCAGTGAGTGGGGGGGGATAGCGGGAGAGCCCGAGCAGTACTTC
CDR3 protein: CAISEWGGIAGEPEQYF

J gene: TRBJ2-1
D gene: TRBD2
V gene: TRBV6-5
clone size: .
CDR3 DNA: TGTGCCAGCAGTAGGACTAGCGGTTTCTACAATGAGCAGTTCTTC
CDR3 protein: CASSRTSGFYNEQFF

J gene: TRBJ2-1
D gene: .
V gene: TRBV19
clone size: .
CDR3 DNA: TGTGCCAGTAGTATTCTCAAGAGCTCCTACAATGAGCAGTTCTTC
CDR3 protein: CASSILKSSYNEQFF

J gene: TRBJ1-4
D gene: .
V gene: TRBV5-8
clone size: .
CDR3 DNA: TGTGCCAGCAGCCTCTCGTCAGGGCCCTCGGGAAAACTGTTTTTT
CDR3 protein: CASSLSSGPSGKLFF

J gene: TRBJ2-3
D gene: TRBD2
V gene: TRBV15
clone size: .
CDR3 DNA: TGTGCCACCAGCAGAGAACTACTAGCGGGAGGTATAAATACGCAGTATTTT
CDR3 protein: CATSRELLAGGINTQYF

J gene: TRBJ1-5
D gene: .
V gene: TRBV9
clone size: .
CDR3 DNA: TGTGCCAGCAGCGTAGAAGGGGCAGGTATTCAGCCCCAGCATTTT
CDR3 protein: CASSVEGAGIQPQHF

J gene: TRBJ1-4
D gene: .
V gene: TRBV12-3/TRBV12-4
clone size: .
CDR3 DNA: TGTGCCAGCGACGAGGGTGCTAATGAAAAACTGTTTTTT
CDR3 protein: CASDEGANEKLFF